The T cell receptor beta chain described here comes from a study of response to subunit inactivated influenza vaccine. General observations from the study: Authors proposed each seasonal influenza vaccination draws in few new T cells.

Trimming pared 0 bases from V and 4 bases from J, leaving 9 bases between. CDR1 and CDR2 (germline): LGHDT, YNNKEL (reference sequence). The CDR3 is 14 amino acids. Remarks on this clonotype: What it recognizes is unknown.

TCRdb recomputed calls from the RT-PCR reads with MiXCR, one row per CDR3 protein. The table lists 450,000 to 550,000 distinct CDR3 sequences, about 25% of them singletons. The V call is TRBV3-1, the J call TRBJ1-1; D is undetermined. The receptor was derived from a man between 50 and 59 years old who received an inactivated influenza vaccine. This sample comprised CD4+ T cells sorted from PBMCs, obtained 5 days after vaccination. The CDR3 region is CASSQDYRSTEAFF. DNA for the CDR3: TGTGCCAGCAGCCAAGACTATAGGAGCACTGAAGCTTTCTTT.